This TCR beta chain appears in the sequencing data of a study of CD8+ T cells in alopecia areata. Germline loops: CDR1 GTSNPN, CDR2 SVGIG (reference sequence). There are 14 residues in the CDR3. V was trimmed by 0 bases and J by 0 bases, leaving 8 bases between them. The treatment: oral pan-JAK inhibitor, 5-10 mg twice daily. Extracted RNA was reverse transcribed, and the resulting cDNA served as sequencing template. The protocol was immunoSEQ multiplex PCR, while the TCRdb copy is restricted to in-frame clones and leaves out a portion. The sample contains 180,000 or so clones, roughly half of which appear only once.

The TCR originated in a human donor with alopecia areata. The sequenced sample was CD8+ T cells sorted from blood, obtained at week 52, from a patient treated with tofacitinib. The chain combines TRBV30 with TRBJ1-1; no clear D gene. CDR3 protein: CAWSVPGLNTEAFF. The CDR3 bases are TGTGCCTGGAGTGTACCGGGCCTGAACACTGAAGCTTTCTTT.